This TCR beta chain was captured in a study of vaccination and CD4 T cells after COVID-19. Study-level information: The post-COVID sampling time was a median about 13 weeks after diagnosis, ranging from 35 to 161. Overlapping spike peptides of SARS-CoV-2, HCoV-NL63, HCoV-OC43 and HCoV-229E were used, and cells were stimulated with them. Whole-study findings and limits: This study had few convalescent patients and no early post-infection samples.

There are 17 residues in the CDR3. Per germline, CDR1 DFQATT and CDR2 SNEGSKA (reference sequence). V lost 1 base, J lost 8 bases, and 24 bases lay in between. Documented treatment: approximately 10-day PBMC culture with coronavirus spike peptide pools or control peptides (ViraFEST assay). TCR sequencing followed the expansion of antigen-specific T cells with peptide pools in ViraFEST. Researchers used the Oncomine TCR Beta short-read assay to sequence DNA from cultured CD4+ T cells. TCRdb recomputed calls from the PCR reads with MiXCR, one row per CDR3 protein. This table has roughly 14,000 distinct CDR3 sequences, around 55% appearing once. A word on this clonotype: Its cognate antigen is unknown.

Sequencing input: CD4+ T cells from blood, cultured in vitro. This sequence was found in a human donor who had recovered from COVID-19. The J gene is TRBJ2-1, the V gene TRBV20-1, with D maybe TRBD1 (6 bases). CDR3 DNA sequence: TGCAGTGCTAGAGGAAGGGGGTTGGGGGTATTTGGGGATGAGCAGTTCTTC. It is translated as CSARGRGLGVFGDEQFF.